This is a list of T cell receptor beta chains from one sample in a study of blood T cells in healthy people across ages. TCRdb independently ran MiXCR on the 5' RACE reads; one entry per CDR3 protein. The profile shows 600,000 to 1,000,000 distinct CDR3 sequences, 20% to 25% of them singletons. These records were also assigned to another study, of T cells of mothers and their children.

Input material: blood. The receptors shown here come from a boy aged 5-17 years in good health. Each CDR3 is given with its conserved first and last residue. D genes are given only for firm matches. Clone size is given for some rows only: seen once, a few or many times, or a class if the clone is expanded.

d_gene | j_gene | abundance | v_gene | CDR3nt | CDR3aa
- | TRBJ2-7 | few | TRBV29-1 | TGCAGCGTGCTTAGTAATCAGTACGAGCAGTACTTC | CSVLSNQYEQYF
- | TRBJ2-3 | - | TRBV12-3/TRBV12-4 | TGTGCCAGCACCGGCTTTTGGCGGGTGGGGGCAGATACGCAATATTTT | CASTGFWRVGADTQYF
TRBD1 | TRBJ1-2 | - | TRBV18 | TGTGCCAGCTCGCCTAAGGGACAGTATAACTATGGCTACACCTTC | CASSPKGQYNYGYTF
- | TRBJ1-5 | once | TRBV27 | TGTGCCAGCAGTTCTAGTACGGGGTTGGCGGCCAATCAGCCCCAGCATTTT | CASSSSTGLAANQPQHF
- | TRBJ1-5 | - | TRBV10-3 | TGTGCCATCAGTGAGGGGCAGGGGCTAGTCAATCAGCCCCAGCATTTT | CAISEGQGLVNQPQHF
TRBD1 | TRBJ2-1 | few | TRBV28 | TGTGCCAGCAGATCCGGACAGGGGGCCCAGTTCTTC | CASRSGQGAQFF
TRBD1 | TRBJ1-4 | few | TRBV4-3 | TGCGCCAGCAGCCAAGGACCATTTACAGGGGGCGATGAAAAACTGTTTTTT | CASSQGPFTGGDEKLFF
- | TRBJ2-1 | - | TRBV28 | TGTGCCAGCAGCTCCAAGCTTGAGAAGCAGTTCTTC | CASSSKLEKQFF
- | TRBJ2-7 | once | TRBV9 | TGTGCCAGCAGCGTTGGTAGTTTTACCTACGAGCAGTACTTC | CASSVGSFTYEQYF
TRBD2 | TRBJ2-4 | few | TRBV3-1 | TGTGCCAGCAGCCAAGGACGTGCGGGAGGGCCGTTAGCCAAAAACATTCAGTACTTC | CASSQGRAGGPLAKNIQYF
- | TRBJ2-2 | - | TRBV6-5 | TGTGCCAGCAGTGGGGAGCTGTTTTTT | CASSGELFF
- | TRBJ2-7 | - | TRBV30 | TGTGCCTGGAGTGTAGAAGGGGAGCAGTACTTC | CAWSVEGEQYF
TRBD1 | TRBJ2-1 | many | TRBV12-3/TRBV12-4 | TGTGCCAGCAGTTCATCAGGGGGCAGTAACAATGAGCAGTTCTTC | CASSSSGGSNNEQFF
TRBD2 | TRBJ2-7 | few | TRBV29-1 | TGCAGCGTTGAAGATCGACGAGGTAGCGGGGGGTACGAGCAGTACTTC | CSVEDRRGSGGYEQYF
- | TRBJ1-2 | - | TRBV9 | TGTGCCAGCAGCGGGCAAGGGTTGCATCTAAATGGCTACACCTTC | CASSGQGLHLNGYTF